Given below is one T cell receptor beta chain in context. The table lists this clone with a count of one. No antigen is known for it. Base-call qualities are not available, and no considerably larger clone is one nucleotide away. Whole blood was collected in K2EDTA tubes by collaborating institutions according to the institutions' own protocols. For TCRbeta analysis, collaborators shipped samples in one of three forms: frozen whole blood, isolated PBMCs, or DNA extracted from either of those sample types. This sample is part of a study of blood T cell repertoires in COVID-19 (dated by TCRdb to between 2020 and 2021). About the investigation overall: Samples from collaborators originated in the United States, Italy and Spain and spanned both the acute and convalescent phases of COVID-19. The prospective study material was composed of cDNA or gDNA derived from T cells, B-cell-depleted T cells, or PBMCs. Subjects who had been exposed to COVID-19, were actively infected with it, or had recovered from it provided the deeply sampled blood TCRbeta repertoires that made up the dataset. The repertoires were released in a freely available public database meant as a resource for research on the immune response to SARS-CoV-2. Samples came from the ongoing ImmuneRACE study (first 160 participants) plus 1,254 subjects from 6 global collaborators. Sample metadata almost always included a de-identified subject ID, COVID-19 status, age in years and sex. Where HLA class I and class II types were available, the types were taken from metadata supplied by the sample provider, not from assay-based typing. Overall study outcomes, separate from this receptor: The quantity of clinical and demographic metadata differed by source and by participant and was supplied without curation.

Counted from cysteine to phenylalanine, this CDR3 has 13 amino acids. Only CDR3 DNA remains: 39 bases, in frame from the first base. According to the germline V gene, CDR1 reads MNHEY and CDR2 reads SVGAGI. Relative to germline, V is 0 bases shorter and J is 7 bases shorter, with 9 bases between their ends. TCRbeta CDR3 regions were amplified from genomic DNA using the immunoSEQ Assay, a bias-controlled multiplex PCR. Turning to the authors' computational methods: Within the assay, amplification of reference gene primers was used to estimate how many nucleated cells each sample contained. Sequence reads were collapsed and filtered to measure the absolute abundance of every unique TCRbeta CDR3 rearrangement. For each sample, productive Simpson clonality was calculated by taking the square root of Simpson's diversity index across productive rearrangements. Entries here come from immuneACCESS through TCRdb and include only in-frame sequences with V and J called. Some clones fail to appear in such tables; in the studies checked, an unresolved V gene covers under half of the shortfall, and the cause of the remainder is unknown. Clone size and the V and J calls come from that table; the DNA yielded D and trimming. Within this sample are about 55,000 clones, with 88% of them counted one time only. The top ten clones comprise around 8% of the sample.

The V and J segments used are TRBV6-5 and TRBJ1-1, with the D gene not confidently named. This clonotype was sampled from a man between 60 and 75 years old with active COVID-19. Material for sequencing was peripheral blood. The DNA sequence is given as TGTGCCAGCAGTTACTCCGCAGGCTATGAAGCTTTCTTT. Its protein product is CASSYSAGYEAFF.